One TCR beta chain is described in this entry. The entry originates in a study of T cells in Graves' hyperthyroidism and ophthalmopathy. Clinicians diagnosed patients from clinical symptoms, serum thyroxine and TRAb, thyroid ultrasound and orbital computed tomography. Trimming took off 4 bases at V and 1 base at J, with 10 bases between the two ends. This CDR3 has 14 amino acids. Germline values: CDR1 MNHEY, CDR2 SMNVEV (reference sequence). Template material for amplifying TCR beta CDR3 regions consisted of RNA transcripts. The TCR CDR3 was amplified in a first-round RT-PCR using the HTBI primer set. TCRdb redid the calling of the multiplex PCR reads with MiXCR, one entry per CDR3 protein. The repertoire includes fewer than 400,000 distinct CDR3 sequences, 15% to 19% of them detected once, and roughly 26% sits in the top ten.

The sequence derives from a young woman with Graves' hyperthyroidism that later progressed to Graves' ophthalmopathy. This chain connects TRBV27 to TRBJ1-2; D remains unclear. The material sequenced was blood. The CDR3 DNA reads TGTGCCAGCAGTTACTCGGGTTTTAACTATGGCTACACCTTC. Encoded protein: CASSYSGFNYGYTF.